This TCR beta chain was profiled in a study of metastatic and nonmetastatic thyroid tumors. In the study overall: Blood and tumor or nodule tissue repertoires from malignant and benign thyroid patients were compared.

In the original workflow: CDR3 was compared across clinicopathological groups, and the resulting differences were used to build a distant-metastasis classifier for papillary thyroid cancer. TCRdb used MiXCR to call clones anew from the PCR reads. For this entry, the V and J calls and clone size follow TCRdb and not the study's own pipeline. Of some 34,000 clones in the sample, less than 25% were seen once. Study conclusions and caveats: Across blood and tumor, TCR beta diversity in malignant thyroid tumors was reportedly significantly higher than in benign nodules.

This clone was picked up a small number of times. The antigen is unknown. Germline is not matched at one junction end, which may reflect a read error. This CDR3 is built from 13 residues. All patients were treatment-naive before thyroid surgery. The sequencing input was blood. The receptor's source is a female donor with papillary thyroid cancer or a benign thyroid nodule (not recorded which). Some clones in this sample may be carry-over from other donors' samples. This sequence joins TRBV12-3 or TRBV12-4 and TRBJ2-7, with unresolved D. CDR3 coding DNA: TGTGCCGGCAGTCTTTCCTTGGTAGGCGAGCAGTACTTC. This sequence encodes CAGSLSLVGEQYF.